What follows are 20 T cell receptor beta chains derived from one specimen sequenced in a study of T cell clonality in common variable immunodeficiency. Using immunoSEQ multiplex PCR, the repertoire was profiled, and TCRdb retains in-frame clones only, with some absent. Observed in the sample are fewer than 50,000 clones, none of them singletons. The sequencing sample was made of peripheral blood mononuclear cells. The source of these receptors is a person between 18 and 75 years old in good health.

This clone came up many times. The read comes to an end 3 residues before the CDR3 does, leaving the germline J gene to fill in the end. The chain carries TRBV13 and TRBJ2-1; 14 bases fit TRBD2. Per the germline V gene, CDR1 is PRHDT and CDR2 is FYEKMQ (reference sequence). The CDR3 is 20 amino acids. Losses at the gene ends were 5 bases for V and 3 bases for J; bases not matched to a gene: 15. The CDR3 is CASSGGTSGSYRVFYNEQFF. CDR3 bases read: TGTGCCAGCAGCGGCGGGACTAGCGGGAGTTATAGGGTGTTCTACAATGAG.

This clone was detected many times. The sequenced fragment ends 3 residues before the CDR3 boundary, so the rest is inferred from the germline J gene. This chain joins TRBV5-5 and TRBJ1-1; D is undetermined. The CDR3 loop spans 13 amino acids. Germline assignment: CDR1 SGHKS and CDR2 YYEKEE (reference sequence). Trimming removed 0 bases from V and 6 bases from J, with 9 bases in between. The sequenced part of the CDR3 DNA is TGTGCCAGCAGCTTGGCGGGGAGCGCTGAA. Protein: CASSLAGSAE. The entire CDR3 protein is CASSLAGSAEAFF.

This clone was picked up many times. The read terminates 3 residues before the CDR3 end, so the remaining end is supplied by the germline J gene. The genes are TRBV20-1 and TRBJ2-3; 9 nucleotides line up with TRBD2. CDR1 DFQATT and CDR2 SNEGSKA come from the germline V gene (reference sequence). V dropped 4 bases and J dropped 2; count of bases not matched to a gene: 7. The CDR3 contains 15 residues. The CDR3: CSAIGGGASTDTQYF. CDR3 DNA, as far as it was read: TGCAGTGCTATCGGCGGGGGGGCTTCCACAGATACG.

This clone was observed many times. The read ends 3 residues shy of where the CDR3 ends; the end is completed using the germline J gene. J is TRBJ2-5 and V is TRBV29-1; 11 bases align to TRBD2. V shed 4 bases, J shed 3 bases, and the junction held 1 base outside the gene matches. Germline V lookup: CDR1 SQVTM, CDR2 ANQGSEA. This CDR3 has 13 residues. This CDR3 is CSVAGLAEETQYF. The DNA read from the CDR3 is TGCAGCGTTGCGGGACTAGCGGAAGAGACC.

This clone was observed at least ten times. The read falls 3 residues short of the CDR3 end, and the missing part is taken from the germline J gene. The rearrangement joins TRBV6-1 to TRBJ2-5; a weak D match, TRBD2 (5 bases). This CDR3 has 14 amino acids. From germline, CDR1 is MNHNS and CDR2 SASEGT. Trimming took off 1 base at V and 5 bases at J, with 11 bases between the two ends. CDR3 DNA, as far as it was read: TGTGCCAGCAGTGAAGGAGCGGAGGAGGAGACC. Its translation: CASSEGAEEET. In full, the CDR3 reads CASSEGAEEETQYF.

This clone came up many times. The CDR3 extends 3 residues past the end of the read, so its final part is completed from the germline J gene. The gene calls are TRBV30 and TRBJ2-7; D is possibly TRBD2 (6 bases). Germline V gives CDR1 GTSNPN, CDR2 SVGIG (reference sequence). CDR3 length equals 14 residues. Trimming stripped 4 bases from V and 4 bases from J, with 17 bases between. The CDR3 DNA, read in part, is TGTGCCTGGACCGAGAGCGGGCCTATATACGAG. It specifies CAWTESGPIYE. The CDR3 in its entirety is CAWTESGPIYEQYF. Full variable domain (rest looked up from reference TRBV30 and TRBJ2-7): SQTIHQWPATLVQPVGSPLSLECTVEGTSNPNLYWYRQAAGRGLQLLFYSVGIGQISSEVPQNLSASRPQDRQFILSSKKLLLSDSGFYLCAWTESGPIYEQYFGPGTRLTVT.

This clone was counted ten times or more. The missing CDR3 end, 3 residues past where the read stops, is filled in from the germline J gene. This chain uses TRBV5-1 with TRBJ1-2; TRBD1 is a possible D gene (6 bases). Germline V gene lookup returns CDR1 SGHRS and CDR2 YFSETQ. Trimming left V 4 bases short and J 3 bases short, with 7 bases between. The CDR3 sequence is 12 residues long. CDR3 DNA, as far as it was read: TGCGCCAGCAGCGGGGGCGACTATGGC. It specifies CASSGGDYG. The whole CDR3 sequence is CASSGGDYGYTF.

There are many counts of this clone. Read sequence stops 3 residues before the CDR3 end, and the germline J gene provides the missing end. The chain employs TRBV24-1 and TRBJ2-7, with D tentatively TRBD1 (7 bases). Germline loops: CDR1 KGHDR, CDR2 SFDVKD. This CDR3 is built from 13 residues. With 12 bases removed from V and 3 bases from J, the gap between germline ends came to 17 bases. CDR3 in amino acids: CAGGDSTSYEQYF. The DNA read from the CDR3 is TGTGCCGGCGGGGACAGCACCAGCTACGAG.

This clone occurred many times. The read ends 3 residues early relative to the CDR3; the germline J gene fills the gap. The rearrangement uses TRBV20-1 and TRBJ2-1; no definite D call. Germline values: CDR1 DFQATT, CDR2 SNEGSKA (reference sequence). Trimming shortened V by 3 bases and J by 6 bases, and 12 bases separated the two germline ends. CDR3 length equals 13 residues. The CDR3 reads CSASSRLINEQFF. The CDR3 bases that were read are TGCAGTGCTAGTTCCAGACTCATCAATGAG.

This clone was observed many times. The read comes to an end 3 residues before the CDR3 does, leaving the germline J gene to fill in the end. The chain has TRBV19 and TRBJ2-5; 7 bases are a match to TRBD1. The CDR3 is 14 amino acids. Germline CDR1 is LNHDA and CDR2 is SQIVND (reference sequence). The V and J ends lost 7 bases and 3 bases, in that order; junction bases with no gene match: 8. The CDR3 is CASIPQGPEETQYF. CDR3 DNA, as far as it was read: TGTGCCAGTATACCACAGGGGCCCGAAGAGACC.

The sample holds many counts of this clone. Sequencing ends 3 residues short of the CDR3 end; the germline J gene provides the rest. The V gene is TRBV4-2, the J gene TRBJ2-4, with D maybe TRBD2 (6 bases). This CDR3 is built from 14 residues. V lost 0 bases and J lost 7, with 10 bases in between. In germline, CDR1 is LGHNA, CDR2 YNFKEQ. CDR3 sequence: CASSQDGGSNIQYF. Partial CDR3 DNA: TGTGCCAGCAGCCAAGATGGGGGGAGTAACATT.

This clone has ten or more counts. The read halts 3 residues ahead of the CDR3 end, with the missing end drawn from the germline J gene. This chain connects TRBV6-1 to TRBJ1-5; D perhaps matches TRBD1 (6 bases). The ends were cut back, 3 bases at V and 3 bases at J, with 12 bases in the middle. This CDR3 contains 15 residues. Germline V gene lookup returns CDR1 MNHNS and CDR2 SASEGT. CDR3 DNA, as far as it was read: TGTGCCAGCAGTGATGTGGGACATTCCAATCAGCCC. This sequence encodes CASSDVGHSNQP. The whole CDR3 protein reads CASSDVGHSNQPQHF.

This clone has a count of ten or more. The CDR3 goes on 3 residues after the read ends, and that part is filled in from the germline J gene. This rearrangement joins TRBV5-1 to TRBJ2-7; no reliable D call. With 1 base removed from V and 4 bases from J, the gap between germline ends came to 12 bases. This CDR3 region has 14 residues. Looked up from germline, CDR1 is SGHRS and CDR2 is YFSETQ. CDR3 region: CASSLSPIVYEQYF. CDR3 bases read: TGCGCCAGCAGCTTGTCGCCTATTGTGTACGAG. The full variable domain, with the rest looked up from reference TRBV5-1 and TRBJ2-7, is KAGVTQTPRYLIKTRGQQVTLSCSPISGHRSVSWYQQTPGQGLQFLFEYFSETQRNKGNFPGRFSGRQFSNSRSEMNVSTLELGDSALYLCASSLSPIVYEQYFGPGTRLTVT.

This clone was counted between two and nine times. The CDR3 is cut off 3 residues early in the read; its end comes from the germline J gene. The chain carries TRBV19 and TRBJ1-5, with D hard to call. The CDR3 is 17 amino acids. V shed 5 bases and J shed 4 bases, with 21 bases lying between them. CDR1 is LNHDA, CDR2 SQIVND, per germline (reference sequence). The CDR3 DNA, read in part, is TGTGCCAGTAGTTGGCCCGGGGTCCCCTCACCTAATCAGCCC. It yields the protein CASSWPGVPSPNQP. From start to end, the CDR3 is CASSWPGVPSPNQPQHF.

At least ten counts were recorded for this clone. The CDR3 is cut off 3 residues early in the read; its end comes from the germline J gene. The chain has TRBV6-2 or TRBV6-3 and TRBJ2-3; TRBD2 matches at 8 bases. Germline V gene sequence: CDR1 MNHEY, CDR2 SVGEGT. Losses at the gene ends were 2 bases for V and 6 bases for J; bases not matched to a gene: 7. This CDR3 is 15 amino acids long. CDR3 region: CASSYETGGWDTQYF. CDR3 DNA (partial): TGTGCCAGCAGTTACGAAACGGGGGGGTGGGATACG.

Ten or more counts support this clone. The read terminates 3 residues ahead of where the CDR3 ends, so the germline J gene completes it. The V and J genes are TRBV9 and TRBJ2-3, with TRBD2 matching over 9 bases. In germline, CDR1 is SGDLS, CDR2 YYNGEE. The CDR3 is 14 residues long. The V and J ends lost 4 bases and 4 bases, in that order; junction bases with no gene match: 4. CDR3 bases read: TGTGCCAGCAGCTTTAGCGGGGGTTCAGATACG. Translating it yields CASSFSGGSDT. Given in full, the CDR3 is CASSFSGGSDTQYF.

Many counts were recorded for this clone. The DNA read from the CDR3 is TGTGCCAGTAGAGGTGGACAGAAGAACACCGGGGAG. Translation gives CASRGGQKNTGE. The full CDR3 protein reads CASRGGQKNTGELFF. The chain links TRBV19 to TRBJ2-2; D is possibly TRBD1 (6 bases). The CDR3 end lies 3 residues beyond the end of the read and is filled in from the germline J gene. Trimming left V 6 bases short and J 1 base short, with 12 bases between. The CDR3 spans 15 residues. The germline CDR1 and CDR2 sequences are LNHDA and SQIVND (reference sequence). Together with reference TRBV19 and TRBJ2-2, the CDR3 gives the full variable domain: DGGITQSPKYLFRKEGQNVTLSCEQNLNHDAMYWYRQDPGQGLRLIYYSQIVNDFQKGDIAEGYSVSREKKESFPLTVTSAQKNPTAFYLCASRGGQKNTGELFFGEGSRLTVL.

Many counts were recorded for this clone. The sequenced CDR3 bases are TGTGCCAGCAGCGTAGATCGGGGGAGCTCCTACAATGAG. Protein: CASSVDRGSSYNE. The whole CDR3 protein reads CASSVDRGSSYNEQFF. The chain links TRBV9 to TRBJ2-1; a possible D gene is TRBD2 (6 bases). The CDR3 end is not reached by the read, which stops 3 residues before it; the germline J gene fills it in. This CDR3 has 16 residues. Trimming pared 0 bases from V and 0 bases from J, leaving 10 bases between. CDR1 and CDR2 (germline): SGDLS, YYNGEE.

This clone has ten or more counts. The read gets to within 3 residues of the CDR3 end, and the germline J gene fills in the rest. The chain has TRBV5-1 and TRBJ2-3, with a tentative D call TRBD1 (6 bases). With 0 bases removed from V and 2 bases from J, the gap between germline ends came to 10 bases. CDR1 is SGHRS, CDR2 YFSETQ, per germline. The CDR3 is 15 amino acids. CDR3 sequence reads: CASSLEPGVTDTQYF. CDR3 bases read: TGCGCCAGCAGCTTGGAGCCAGGGGTCACAGATACG.

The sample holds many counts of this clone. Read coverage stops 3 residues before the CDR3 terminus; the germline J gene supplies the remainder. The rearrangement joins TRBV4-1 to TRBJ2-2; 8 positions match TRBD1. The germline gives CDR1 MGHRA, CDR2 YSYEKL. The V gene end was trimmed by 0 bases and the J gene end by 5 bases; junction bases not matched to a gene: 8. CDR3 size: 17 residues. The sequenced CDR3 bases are TGCGCCAGCAGCCAAGATGGGCAGGGGGCTATTACCGGGGAG. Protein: CASSQDGQGAITGE. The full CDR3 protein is CASSQDGQGAITGELFF.